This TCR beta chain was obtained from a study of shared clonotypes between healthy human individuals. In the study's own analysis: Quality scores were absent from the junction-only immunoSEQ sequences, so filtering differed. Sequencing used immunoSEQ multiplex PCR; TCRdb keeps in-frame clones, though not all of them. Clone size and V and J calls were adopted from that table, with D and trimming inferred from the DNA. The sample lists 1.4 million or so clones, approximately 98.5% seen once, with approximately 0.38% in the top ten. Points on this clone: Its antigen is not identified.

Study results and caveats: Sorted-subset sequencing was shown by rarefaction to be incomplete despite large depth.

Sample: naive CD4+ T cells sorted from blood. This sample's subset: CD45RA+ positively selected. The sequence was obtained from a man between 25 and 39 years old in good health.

The CDR3 spells CASSGTSGRVGELFF. The CDR3 bases are TGTGCCAGCTCCGGGACTAGCGGGAGGGTCGGGGAGCTGTTTTTT. This chain uses TRBV5-4 with TRBJ2-2; 16 bases fit TRBD2. This CDR3 region has 15 residues. From germline, CDR1 is SGHNT and CDR2 YYREEE (reference sequence). V lost 7 bases to trimming and J lost 7 bases; unmatched junction nucleotides: 4.